The 8 T cell receptor beta chains in this list originate from one sample, sequenced in a study of T-cell memory formation after mild COVID-19. TCRdb processed the 5' RACE reads anew with MiXCR; each CDR3 protein has one entry. The profile shows 550,000 to 600,000 distinct CDR3 sequences, 15% to 20% of them singletons. Material: PBMCs or a T cell subset sorted from them (not recorded which). The origin of the receptors is an adult woman who had mild COVID-19 (a few samples of this study predate the infection). Cell type and time point are not known.

The chain links TRBV27 to TRBJ2-7; 8 bases agree with TRBD2. The ends lost 2 bases at V and 7 bases at J; junction bases unmatched: 1. The V gene's germline CDR1 is MNHEY and CDR2 SMNVEV (reference sequence). This CDR3 comprises 12 residues. CDR3 in DNA: TGTGCCAGCAGTTTACGGGGGGGAGAGCAGTACGTC. It yields the protein CASSLRGGEQYV.

V and J are TRBV10-3 and TRBJ2-7, with 10 nucleotides matching TRBD2. V lost 6 bases to trimming and J lost 4 bases; unmatched junction nucleotides: 6. This CDR3 spans 14 amino acids. The germline gives CDR1 ENHRY, CDR2 SYGVKD. CDR3 loop: CAISQREGGYEQYF. CDR3 coding DNA: TGTGCCATCAGCCAGCGGGAGGGAGGGTACGAGCAGTACTTC.

In this sample, this clonotype turned up a few times. The V call is TRBV29-1, the J call TRBJ1-1; a weak D match, TRBD1 (5 bases). CDR1 is SQVTM, CDR2 ANQGSEA, per germline. This CDR3 is built from 14 residues. Trimming shortened V by 5 bases and J by 4 bases, and 17 bases separated the two germline ends. DNA for the CDR3: TGCAGCGTTCGGGCAGGGCGGGTGAGCACTGAAGCTTTCTTT. It translates to CSVRAGRVSTEAFF.

This chain links TRBV19 with TRBJ2-7; 10 bases agree with TRBD1. J lost 2 bases, V lost 8 bases, and 12 bases had no gene match. This CDR3 is 16 amino acids long. Germline CDR1 reads LNHDA; CDR2 reads SQIVND (reference sequence). The CDR3 DNA sequence: TGTGCCAGTCTCGGCTCCCCCGGGACAGGGGCCTACGAGCAGTACTTC. It yields the protein CASLGSPGTGAYEQYF.

This clonotype showed up just a few times. This sequence joins TRBV4-1 and TRBJ2-7; TRBD1 matches 7 bases. CDR1 is MGHRA, CDR2 YSYEKL, per germline. The CDR3 is 15 residues long. J lost 6 bases, V lost 2 bases, and 10 bases had no gene match. CDR3 loop: CASSQQPGQTSEQYF. The CDR3 bases are TGCGCCAGCAGCCAACAACCGGGACAGACATCCGAGCAGTACTTC.

The chain has TRBV18 and TRBJ2-7; D is undetermined. Germline lookup yields CDR1 KGHSH and CDR2 LQKENI. V shed 2 bases and J shed 6 bases, with 20 bases lying between them. The CDR3 length is 16 residues. CDR3 DNA: TGTGCCAGCTCACCAAGGAACACATCACCAGTAGGCGAGCAGTACTTC. Amino acids: CASSPRNTSPVGEQYF. The whole variable domain, remainder taken from reference TRBV18 and TRBJ2-7, is NAGVMQNPRHLVRRRGQEARLRCSPMKGHSHVYWYRQLPEEGLKFMVYLQKENIIDESGMPKERFSAEFPKEGPSILRIQQVVRGDSAAYFCASSPRNTSPVGEQYFGPGTRLTVT.

This clonotype was counted between two and nine times. The chain uses TRBV12-3 or TRBV12-4 and TRBJ2-5; a weak D match, TRBD1 (6 bases). Trimming took off 10 bases at V and 1 base at J, with 13 bases between the two ends. CDR3 length: 13 amino acids. The CDR3 DNA is TGTGCCATACTGACAGGCCCCCAAGAGACCCAGTACTTC. Amino acids: CAILTGPQETQYF.

This clonotype was counted many times. This rearrangement joins TRBV5-6 to TRBJ1-1; D may be TRBD1 (5 bases). Germline-derived CDR1 and CDR2 are SGHDT and YYEEEE. Trimming took 4 bases from V and 0 from J, leaving 10 bases between them. The CDR3 totals 14 residues. The CDR3 nucleotides read TGTGCCAGCAGCCTGACAGACCTGAACACTGAAGCTTTCTTT. Its protein product is CASSLTDLNTEAFF.